The clone carrying this T cell receptor (beta chain) was found a few times. The data were obtained in a study of blood T cell repertoires in COVID-19. Using immunoSEQ multiplex PCR, the repertoire was profiled, and TCRdb retains in-frame clones only, with some absent. The repertoire holds 120,000 to 150,000 clones, with 80% to 90% as singletons. Germline lookup yields CDR1 LGHDT and CDR2 YNNKEL (reference sequence). V trimming: 1 base; J trimming: 6 bases; junction bases outside the gene matches: 8. CDR3 size: 15 residues. The sequencing sample was made of peripheral blood. The V call is TRBV3-1 (or the pseudogene TRBV3-2), the J call TRBJ2-7; 8 bases are shared with TRBD2. This clonotype was obtained from a woman aged 60 to 75 with COVID-19, enrolled during active disease. The CDR3 sequence is CASSQVTGGVSEQYF. The CDR3 coding sequence is TGTGCCAGCAGCCAAGTGACGGGAGGGGTATCCGAGCAGTACTTC.